This paragraph covers one T cell receptor beta chain sequence. The germline V and J ends were trimmed by 4 bases and 0 bases, with 16 bases remaining between them. CDR1 SQVTM and CDR2 ANQGSEA come from the germline V gene. The length of the CDR3 is 16 residues. This sample stems from a study of blood T cell repertoires in COVID-19. As for the study in general: COVID-19 samples from acute and convalescent phases originated in the United States, Italy and Spain.

Participant age was about 18 to 89 years, and participants resided in about two dozen US areas. In assigning cohorts, the study relied on participant-reported clinical history. Original processing notes: Reference gene primers were amplified, and this amplification served to estimate nucleated cell counts. TCRdb keeps only in-frame clones here, not all; method: immunoSEQ multiplex PCR. D and trimming come from the DNA, and the V and J calls and clone size come from that table. The sample has approximately 290,000 clones, nearly 90% seen once; the top ten hold about 4.5%. The sample was PBMCs or T cells enriched from blood (not recorded which). The sequence came from a woman between 18 and 29 years old with acute COVID-19. This chain joins TRBV29-1 and TRBJ1-3; no clear D. For the CDR3, the DNA is TGCAGCGTTGGAGGTGTCAGTACGAGCTCTGGAAACACCATATATTTT. As protein: CSVGGVSTSSGNTIYF. The variable domain in full, with the rest retrieved from reference TRBV29-1 and TRBJ1-3, is SAVISQKPSRDICQRGTSLTIQCQVDSQVTMMFWYRQQPGQSLTLIATANQGSEATYESGFVIDKFPISRPNLTFSTLTVSNMSPEDSSIYLCSVGGVSTSSGNTIYFGEGSWLTVV.